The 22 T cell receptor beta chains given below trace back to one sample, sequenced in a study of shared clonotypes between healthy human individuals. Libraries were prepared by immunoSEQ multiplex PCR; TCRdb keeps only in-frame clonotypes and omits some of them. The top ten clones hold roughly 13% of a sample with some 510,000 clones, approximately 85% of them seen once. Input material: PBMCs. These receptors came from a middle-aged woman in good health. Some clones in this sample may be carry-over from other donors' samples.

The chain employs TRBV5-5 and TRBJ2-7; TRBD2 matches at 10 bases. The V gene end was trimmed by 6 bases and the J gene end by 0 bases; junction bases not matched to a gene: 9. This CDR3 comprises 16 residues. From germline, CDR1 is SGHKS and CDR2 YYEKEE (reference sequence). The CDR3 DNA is TGTGCCAGCACCTGGACTAGCGGAGGGAGCTCCTACGAGCAGTACTTC. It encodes CASTWTSGGSSYEQYF.

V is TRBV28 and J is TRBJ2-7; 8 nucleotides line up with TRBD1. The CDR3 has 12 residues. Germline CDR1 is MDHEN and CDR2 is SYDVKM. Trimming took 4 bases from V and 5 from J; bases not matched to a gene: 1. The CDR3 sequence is CASSSDRDEQYF. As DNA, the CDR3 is TGTGCCAGCAGTTCGGACAGGGACGAGCAGTACTTC.

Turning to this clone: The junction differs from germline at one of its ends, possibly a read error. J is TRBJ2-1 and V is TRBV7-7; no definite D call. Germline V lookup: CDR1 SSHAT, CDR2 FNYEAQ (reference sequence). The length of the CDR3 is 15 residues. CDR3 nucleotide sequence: TGTGCTAGCAGCTTAGGTAGCCCAGTATTCAATGAGCAGTTCTTC. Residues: CASSLGSPVFNEQFF.

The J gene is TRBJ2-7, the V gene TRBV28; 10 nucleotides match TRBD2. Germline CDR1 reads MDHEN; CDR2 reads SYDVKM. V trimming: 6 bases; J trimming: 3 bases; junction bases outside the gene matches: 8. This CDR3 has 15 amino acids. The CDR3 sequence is CASRTPRLAGYEQYF. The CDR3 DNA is TGTGCCAGCAGAACCCCCCGACTAGCGGGCTACGAGCAGTACTTC.

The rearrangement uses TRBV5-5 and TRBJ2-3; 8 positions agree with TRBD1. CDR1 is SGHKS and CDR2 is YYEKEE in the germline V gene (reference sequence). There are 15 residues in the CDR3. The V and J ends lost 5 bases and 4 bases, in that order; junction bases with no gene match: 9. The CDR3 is CASRRDRQPADTQYF. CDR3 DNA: TGTGCCAGCAGACGGGACAGGCAACCTGCAGATACGCAGTATTTT. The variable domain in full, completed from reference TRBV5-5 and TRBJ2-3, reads DAGVTQSPTHLIKTRGQQVTLRCSPISGHKSVSWYQQVLGQGPQFIFQYYEKEERGRGNFPDRFSARQFPNYSSELNVNALLLGDSALYLCASRRDRQPADTQYFGPGTRLTVL.

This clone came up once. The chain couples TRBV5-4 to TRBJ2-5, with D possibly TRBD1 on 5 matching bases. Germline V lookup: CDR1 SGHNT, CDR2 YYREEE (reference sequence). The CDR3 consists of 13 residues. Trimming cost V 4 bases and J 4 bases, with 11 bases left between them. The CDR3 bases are TGTGCCAGCAGCCCCAGGGATTCAGAGACCCAGTACTTC. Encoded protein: CASSPRDSETQYF.

CDR3 coding DNA: TGTGCCAGCAGCTTACTGGGAACAGAGACGACGCAGTATTTT. This codes for CASSLLGTETTQYF. J is TRBJ2-3 and V is TRBV7-8; the D is unclear. CDR3 size: 14 residues. Germline CDR1 and CDR2: SGHVS and FQNEAQ. V was cut by 2 bases and J by 9 bases, with 15 bases left in between.

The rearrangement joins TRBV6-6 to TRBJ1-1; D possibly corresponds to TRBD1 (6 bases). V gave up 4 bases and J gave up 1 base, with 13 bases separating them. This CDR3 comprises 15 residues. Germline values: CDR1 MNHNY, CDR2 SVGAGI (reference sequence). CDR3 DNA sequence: TGTGCCAGCAGTTTGGCGGGGGCCCAGAACACTGAAGCTTTCTTT. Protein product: CASSLAGAQNTEAFF.

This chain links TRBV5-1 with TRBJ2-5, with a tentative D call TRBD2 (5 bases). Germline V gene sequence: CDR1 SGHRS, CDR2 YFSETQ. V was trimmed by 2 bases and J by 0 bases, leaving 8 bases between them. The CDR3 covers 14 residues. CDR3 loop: CASSLSGNQETQYF. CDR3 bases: TGCGCCAGCAGCTTATCCGGGAACCAAGAGACCCAGTACTTC. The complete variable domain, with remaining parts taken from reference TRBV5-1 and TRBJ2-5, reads KAGVTQTPRYLIKTRGQQVTLSCSPISGHRSVSWYQQTPGQGLQFLFEYFSETQRNKGNFPGRFSGRQFSNSRSEMNVSTLELGDSALYLCASSLSGNQETQYFGPGTRLLVL.

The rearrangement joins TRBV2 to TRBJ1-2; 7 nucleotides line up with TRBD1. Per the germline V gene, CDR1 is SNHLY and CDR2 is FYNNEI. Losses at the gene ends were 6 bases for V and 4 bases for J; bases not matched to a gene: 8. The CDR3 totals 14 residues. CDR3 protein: CASSRTGQAYGYTF. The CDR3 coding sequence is TGTGCCAGCAGCCGAACCGGACAGGCCTATGGCTACACCTTC.

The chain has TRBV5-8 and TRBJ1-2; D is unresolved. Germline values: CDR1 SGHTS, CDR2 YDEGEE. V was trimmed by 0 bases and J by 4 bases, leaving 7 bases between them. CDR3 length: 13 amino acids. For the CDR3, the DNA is TGTGCCAGCAGCTTGGTTCCTAGCTATGGCTACACCTTC. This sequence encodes CASSLVPSYGYTF.

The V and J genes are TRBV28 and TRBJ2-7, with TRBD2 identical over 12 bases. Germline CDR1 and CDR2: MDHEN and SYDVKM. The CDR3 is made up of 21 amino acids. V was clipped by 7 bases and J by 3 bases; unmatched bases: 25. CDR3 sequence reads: CASNAPPGTLPSGRAHYEQYF. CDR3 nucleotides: TGTGCCAGCAACGCCCCCCCGGGGACACTCCCTAGCGGGAGGGCCCACTACGAGCAGTACTTC.

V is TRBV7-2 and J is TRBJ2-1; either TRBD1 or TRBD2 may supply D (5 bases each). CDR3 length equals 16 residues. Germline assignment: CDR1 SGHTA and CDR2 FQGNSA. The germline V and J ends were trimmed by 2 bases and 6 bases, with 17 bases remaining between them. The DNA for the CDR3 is TGTGCCAGCAGCTTAAAGGGGCCCCTTGGGGGCAATGAGCAGTTCTTC. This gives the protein CASSLKGPLGGNEQFF.

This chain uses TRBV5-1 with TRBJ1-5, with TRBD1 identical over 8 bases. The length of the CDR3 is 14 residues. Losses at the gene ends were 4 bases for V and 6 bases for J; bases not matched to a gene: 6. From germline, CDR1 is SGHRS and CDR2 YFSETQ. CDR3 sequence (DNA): TGCGCCAGCAGCCAAGCAGGGGGCAGTCAGCCCCAGCATTTT. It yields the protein CASSQAGGSQPQHF.

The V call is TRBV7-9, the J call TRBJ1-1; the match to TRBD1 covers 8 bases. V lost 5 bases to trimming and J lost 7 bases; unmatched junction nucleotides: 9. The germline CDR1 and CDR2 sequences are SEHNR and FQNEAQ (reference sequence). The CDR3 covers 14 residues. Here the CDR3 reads CASSPNGQGIEAFF. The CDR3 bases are TGTGCCAGCAGCCCCAACGGACAGGGCATTGAAGCTTTCTTT. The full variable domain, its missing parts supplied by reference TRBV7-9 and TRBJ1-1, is DTGVSQNPRHKITKRGQNVTFRCDPISEHNRLYWYRQTLGQGPEFLTYFQNEAQLEKSRLLSDRFSAERPKGSFSTLEIQRTEQGDSAMYLCASSPNGQGIEAFFGQGTRLTVV.

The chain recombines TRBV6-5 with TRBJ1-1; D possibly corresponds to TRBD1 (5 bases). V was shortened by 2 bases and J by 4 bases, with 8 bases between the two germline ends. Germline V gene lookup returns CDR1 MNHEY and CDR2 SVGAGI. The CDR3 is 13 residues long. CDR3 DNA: TGTGCCAGCAGTTACATGGGACGCACTGAAGCTTTCTTT. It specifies CASSYMGRTEAFF.

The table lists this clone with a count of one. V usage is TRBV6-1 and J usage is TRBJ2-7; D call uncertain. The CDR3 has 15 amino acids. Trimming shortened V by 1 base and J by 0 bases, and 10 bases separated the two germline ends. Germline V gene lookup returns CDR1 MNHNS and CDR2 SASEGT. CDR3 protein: CASSEGLDPSYEQYF. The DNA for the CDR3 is TGTGCCAGCAGTGAAGGACTCGACCCCTCCTACGAGCAGTACTTC.

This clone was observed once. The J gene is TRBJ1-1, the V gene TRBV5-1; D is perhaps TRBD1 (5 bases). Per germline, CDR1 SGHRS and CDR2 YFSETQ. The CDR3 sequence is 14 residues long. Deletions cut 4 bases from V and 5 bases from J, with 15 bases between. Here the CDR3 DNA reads TGCGCCAGCAGCCTGCTAGGGGCGAGGACTGAAGCTTTCTTT. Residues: CASSLLGARTEAFF. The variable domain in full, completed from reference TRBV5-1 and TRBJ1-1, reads KAGVTQTPRYLIKTRGQQVTLSCSPISGHRSVSWYQQTPGQGLQFLFEYFSETQRNKGNFPGRFSGRQFSNSRSEMNVSTLELGDSALYLCASSLLGARTEAFFGQGTRLTVV.

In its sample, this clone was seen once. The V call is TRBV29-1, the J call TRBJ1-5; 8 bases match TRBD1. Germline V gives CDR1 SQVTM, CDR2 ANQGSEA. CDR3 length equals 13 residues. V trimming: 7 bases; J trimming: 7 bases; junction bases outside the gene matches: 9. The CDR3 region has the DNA TGCAGCGGAGGGCAGGGGGCAGGACAGCCCCAGCATTTT. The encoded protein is CSGGQGAGQPQHF.

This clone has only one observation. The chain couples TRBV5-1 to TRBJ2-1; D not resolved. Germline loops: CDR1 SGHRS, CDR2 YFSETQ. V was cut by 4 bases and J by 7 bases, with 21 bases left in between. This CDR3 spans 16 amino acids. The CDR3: CASSQAWDFVGNEQFF. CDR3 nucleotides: TGCGCCAGCAGCCAAGCTTGGGATTTTGTGGGGAATGAGCAGTTCTTC.

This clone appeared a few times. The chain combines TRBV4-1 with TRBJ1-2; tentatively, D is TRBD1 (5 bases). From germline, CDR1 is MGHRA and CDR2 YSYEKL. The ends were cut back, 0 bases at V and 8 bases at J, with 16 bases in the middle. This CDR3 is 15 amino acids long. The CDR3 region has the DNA TGCGCCAGCAGCCAAGATATTACAGGATCAGGGGGCTACACCTTC. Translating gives CASSQDITGSGGYTF.

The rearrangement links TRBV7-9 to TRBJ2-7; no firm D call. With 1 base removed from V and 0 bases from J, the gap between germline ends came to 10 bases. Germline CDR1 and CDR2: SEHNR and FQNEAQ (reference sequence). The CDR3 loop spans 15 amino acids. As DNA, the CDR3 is TGTGCCAGCAGCTTAGACCAGGCCTACTCCTACGAGCAGTACTTC. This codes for CASSLDQAYSYEQYF.